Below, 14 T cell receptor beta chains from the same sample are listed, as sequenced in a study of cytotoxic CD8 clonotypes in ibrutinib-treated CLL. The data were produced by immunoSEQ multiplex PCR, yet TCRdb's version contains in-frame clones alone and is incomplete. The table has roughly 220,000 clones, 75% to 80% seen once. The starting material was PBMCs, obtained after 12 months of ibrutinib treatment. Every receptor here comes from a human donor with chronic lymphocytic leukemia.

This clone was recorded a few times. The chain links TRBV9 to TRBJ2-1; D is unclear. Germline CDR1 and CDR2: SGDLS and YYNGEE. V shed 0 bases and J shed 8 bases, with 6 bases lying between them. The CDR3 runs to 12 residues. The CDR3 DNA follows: TGTGCCAGCAGCGTAGGTGGCGATGAGCAGTTCTTC. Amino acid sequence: CASSVGGDEQFF.

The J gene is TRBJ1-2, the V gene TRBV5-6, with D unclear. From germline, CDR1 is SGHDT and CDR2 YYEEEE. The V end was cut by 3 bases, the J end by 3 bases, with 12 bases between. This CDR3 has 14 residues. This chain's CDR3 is CASSSDPLDYGYTF. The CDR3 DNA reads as TGTGCCAGCAGCTCTGACCCATTGGACTATGGCTACACCTTC.

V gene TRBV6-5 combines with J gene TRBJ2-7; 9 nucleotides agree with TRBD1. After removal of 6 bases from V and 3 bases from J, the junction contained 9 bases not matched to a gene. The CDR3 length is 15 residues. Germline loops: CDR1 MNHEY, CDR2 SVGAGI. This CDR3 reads CASSAPGQGFYEQYF. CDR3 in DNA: TGTGCCAGCAGCGCGCCGGGACAGGGTTTCTACGAGCAGTACTTC.

The CDR3 spells CASFRVGTEAFF. The CDR3 bases are TGTGCCAGCTTCCGAGTTGGCACTGAAGCTTTCTTT. The V and J genes are TRBV2 and TRBJ1-1; D is undetermined. The CDR3 totals 12 residues. V lost 8 bases and J 4 bases, leaving 11 bases between the germline ends. In germline, CDR1 is SNHLY, CDR2 FYNNEI.

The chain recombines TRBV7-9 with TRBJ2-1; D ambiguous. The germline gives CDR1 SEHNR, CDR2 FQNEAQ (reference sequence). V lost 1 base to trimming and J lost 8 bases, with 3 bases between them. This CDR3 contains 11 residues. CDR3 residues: CASSLDYEQFF. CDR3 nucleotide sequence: TGTGCCAGCAGCTTAGATTATGAGCAGTTCTTC.

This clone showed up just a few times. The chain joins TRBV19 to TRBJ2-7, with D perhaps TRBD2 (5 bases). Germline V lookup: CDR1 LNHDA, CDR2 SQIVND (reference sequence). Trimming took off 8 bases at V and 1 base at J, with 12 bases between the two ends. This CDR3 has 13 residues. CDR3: CASSKPGSYEQYF. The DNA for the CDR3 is TGTGCCAGTTCAAAGCCGGGGTCCTACGAGCAGTACTTC.

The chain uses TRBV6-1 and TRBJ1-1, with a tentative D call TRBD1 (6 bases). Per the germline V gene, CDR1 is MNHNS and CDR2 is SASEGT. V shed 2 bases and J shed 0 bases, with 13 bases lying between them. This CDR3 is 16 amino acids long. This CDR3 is CASSEYGRGLNTEAFF. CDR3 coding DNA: TGTGCCAGCAGTGAATACGGCCGGGGGCTGAACACTGAAGCTTTCTTT.

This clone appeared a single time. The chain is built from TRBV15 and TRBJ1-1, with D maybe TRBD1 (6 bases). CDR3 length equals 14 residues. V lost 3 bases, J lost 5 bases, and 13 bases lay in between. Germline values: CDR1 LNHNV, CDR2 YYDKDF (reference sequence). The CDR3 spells CATSSNSGVTEAFF. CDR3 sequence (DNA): TGTGCCACCAGCAGCAACTCAGGGGTGACTGAAGCTTTCTTT. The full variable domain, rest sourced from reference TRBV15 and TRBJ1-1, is DAMVIQNPRYQVTQFGKPVTLSCSQTLNHNVMYWYQQKSSQAPKLLFHYYDKDFNNEADTPDNFQSRRPNTSFCFLDIRSPGLGDTAMYLCATSSNSGVTEAFFGQGTRLTVV.

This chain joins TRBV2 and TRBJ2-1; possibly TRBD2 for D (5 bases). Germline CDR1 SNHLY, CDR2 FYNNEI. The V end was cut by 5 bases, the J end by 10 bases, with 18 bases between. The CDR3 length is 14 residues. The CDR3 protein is CASSYGSSRGEQFF. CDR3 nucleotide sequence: TGTGCCAGCAGTTATGGATCCAGCCGCGGGGAGCAGTTCTTC.

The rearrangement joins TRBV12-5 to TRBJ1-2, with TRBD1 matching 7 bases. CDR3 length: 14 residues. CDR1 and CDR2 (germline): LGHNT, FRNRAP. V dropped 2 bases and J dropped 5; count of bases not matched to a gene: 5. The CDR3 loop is CASGLQGTEYGYTF. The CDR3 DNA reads TGTGCTAGTGGTTTGCAAGGGACAGAGTATGGCTACACCTTC. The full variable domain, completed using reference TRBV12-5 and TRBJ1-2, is DARVTQTPRHKVTEMGQEVTMRCQPILGHNTVFWYRQTMMQGLELLAYFRNRAPLDDSGMPKDRFSAEMPDATLATLKIQPSEPRDSAVYFCASGLQGTEYGYTFGSGTRLTVV.

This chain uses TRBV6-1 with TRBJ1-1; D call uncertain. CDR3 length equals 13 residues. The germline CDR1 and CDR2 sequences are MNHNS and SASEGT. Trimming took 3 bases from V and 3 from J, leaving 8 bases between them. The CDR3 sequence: CASSEMKHTEAFF. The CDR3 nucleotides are TGTGCCAGCAGTGAGATGAAGCACACTGAAGCTTTCTTT.

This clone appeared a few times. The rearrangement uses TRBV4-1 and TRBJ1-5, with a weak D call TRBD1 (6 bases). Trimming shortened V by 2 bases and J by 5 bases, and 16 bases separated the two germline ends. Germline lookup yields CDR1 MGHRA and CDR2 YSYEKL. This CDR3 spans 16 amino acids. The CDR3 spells CASSQLMTGQYQPQHF. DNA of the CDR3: TGCGCCAGCAGCCAATTAATGACCGGACAGTATCAGCCCCAGCATTTT.

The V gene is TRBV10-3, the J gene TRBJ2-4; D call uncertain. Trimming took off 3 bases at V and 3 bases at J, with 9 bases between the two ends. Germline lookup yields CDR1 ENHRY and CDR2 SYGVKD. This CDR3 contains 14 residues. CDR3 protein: CAISDSVGKNIQYF. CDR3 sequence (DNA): TGTGCCATCAGTGATAGTGTGGGCAAAAACATTCAGTACTTC.

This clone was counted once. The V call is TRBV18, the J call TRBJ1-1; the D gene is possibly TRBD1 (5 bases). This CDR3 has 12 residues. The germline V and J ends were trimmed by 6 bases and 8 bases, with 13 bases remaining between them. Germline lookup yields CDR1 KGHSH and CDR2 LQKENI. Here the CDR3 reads CASSPTDREAFF. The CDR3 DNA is TGTGCCAGCTCCCCTACAGACAGAGAAGCTTTCTTT.